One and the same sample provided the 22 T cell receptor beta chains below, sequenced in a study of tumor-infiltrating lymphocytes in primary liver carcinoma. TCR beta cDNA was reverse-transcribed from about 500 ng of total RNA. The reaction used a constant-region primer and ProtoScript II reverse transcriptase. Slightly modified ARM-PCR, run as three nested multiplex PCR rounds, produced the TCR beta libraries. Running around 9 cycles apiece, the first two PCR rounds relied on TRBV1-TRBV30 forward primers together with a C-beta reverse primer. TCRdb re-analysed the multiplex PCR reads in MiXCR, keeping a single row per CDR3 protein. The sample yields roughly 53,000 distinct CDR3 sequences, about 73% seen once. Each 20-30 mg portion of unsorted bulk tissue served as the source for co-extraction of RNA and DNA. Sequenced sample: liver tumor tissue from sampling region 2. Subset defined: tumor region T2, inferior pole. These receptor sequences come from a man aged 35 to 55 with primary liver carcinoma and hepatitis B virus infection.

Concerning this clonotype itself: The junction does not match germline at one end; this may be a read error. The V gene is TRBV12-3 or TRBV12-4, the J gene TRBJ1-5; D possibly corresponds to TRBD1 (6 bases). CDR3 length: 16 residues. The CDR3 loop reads CASGFEGNRVYQPQHF. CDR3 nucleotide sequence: TGTGCCAGCGGTTTTGAAGGTAACAGGGTCTATCAGCCCCAGCATTTT.

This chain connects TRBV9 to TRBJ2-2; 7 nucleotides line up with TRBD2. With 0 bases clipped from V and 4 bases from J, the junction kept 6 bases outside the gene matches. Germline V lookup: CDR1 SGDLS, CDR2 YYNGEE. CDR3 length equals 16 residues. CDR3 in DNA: TGTGCCAGCAGCGTAGATAGTCCTAGCGGCACCGGGGAGCTGTTTTTT. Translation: CASSVDSPSGTGELFF.

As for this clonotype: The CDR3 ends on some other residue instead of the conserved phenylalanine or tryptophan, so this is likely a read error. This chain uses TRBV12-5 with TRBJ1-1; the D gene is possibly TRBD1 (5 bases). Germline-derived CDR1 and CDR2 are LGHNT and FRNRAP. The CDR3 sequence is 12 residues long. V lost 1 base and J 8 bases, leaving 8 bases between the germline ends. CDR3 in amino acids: CASGLGQGEAFS. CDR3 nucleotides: TGTGCTAGTGGTTTGGGTCAGGGCGAAGCTTTCTCT.

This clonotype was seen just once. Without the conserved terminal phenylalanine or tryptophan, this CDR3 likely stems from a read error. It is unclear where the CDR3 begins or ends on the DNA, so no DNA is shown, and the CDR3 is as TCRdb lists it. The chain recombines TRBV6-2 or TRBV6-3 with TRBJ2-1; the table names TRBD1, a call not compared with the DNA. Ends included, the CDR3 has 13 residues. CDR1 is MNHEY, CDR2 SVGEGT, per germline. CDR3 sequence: CASSYTSRTGGFV.

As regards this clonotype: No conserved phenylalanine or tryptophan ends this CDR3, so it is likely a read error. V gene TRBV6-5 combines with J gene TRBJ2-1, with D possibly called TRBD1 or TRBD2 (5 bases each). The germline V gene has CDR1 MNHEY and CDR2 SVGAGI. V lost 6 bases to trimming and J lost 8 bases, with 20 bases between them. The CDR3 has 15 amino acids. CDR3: CASRTDGAQTDEQFL. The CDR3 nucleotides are TGTGCCAGCAGGACTGACGGGGCACAGACGGATGAGCAGTTCCTC.

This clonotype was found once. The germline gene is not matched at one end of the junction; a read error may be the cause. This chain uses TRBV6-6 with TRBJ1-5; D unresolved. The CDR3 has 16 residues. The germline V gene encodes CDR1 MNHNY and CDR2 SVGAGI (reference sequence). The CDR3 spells CASNYRVEYSNEPQHF. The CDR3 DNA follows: TGTGCCAGCAATTACCGAGTAGAATATAGCAATGAGCCCCAGCATTTT.

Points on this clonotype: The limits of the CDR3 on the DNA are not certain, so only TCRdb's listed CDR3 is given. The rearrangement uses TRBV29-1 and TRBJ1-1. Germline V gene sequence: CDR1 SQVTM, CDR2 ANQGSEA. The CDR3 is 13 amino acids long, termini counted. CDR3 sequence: CSVGKGTNTETFF.

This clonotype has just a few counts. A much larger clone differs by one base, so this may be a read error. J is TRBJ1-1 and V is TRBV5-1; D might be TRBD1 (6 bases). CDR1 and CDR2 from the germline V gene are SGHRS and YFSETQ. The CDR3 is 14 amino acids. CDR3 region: CASSLAGVGTGAFF. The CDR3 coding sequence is TGCGCCAGCAGCTTGGCAGGGGTCGGCACTGGAGCTTTCTTT.

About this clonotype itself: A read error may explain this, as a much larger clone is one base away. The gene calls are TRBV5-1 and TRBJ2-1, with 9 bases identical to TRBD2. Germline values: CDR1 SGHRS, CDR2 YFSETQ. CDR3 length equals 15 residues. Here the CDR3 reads CAGSSAGGIYNEQFF. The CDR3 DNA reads TGCGCCGGCAGCTCCGCGGGAGGGATATACAATGAGCAGTTCTTC. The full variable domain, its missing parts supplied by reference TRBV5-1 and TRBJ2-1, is KAGVTQTPRYLIKTRGQQVTLSCSPISGHRSVSWYQQTPGQGLQFLFEYFSETQRNKGNFPGRFSGRQFSNSRSEMNVSTLELGDSALYLCAGSSAGGIYNEQFFGPGTRLTVL.

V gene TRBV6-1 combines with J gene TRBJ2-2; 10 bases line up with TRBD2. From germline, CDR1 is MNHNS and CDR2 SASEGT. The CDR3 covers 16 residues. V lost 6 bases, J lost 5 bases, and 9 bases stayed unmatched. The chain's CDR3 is CASRKPAGGGTGELFF. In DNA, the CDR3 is TGTGCCAGCAGGAAACCAGCGGGAGGGGGTACCGGGGAGCTGTTTTTT.

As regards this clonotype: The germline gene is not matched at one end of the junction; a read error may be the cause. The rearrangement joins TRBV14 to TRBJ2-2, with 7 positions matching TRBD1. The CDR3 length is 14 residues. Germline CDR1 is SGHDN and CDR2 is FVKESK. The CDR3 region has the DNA TGTACCAGCAGGTCGGGACAGAACGCCGGGGAGCTGTTTTTT. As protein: CTSRSGQNAGELFF.

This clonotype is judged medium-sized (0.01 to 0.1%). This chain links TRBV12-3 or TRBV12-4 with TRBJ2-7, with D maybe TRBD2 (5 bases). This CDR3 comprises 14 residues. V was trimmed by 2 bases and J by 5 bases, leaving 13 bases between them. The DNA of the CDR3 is TGTGCCAGCAGTTTACATGGAGAGGGCAACGAGCAGTACTTC. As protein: CASSLHGEGNEQYF.

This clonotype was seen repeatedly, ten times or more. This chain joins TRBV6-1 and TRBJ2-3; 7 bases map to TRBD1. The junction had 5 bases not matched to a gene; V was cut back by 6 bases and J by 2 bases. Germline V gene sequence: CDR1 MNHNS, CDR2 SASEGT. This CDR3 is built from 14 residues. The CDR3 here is CASSVTGDTDTQYF. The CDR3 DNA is TGTGCCAGCAGCGTTACAGGGGACACAGATACGCAGTATTTT.

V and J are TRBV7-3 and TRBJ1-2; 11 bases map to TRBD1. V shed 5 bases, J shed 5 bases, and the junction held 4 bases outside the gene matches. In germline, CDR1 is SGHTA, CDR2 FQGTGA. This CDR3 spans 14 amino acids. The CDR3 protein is CASSPGQGAYGYTF. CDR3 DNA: TGTGCCAGCAGCCCTGGACAGGGGGCTTATGGCTACACCTTC.

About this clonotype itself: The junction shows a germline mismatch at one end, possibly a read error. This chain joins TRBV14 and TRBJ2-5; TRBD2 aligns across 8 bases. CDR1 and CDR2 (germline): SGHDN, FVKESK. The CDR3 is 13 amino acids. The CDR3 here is CASSQVLSGTQYF. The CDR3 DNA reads TGTGCCAGCAGCCAAGTCCTTAGCGGGACCCAATACTTC.

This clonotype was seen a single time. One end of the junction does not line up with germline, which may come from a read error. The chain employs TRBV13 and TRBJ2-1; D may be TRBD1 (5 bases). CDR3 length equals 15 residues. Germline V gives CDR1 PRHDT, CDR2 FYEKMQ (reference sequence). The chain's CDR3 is CASSFTGIPYNEQSF. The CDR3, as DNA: TGTGCCAGCAGCTTTACAGGTATCCCCTACAATGAGCAGTCCTTC.

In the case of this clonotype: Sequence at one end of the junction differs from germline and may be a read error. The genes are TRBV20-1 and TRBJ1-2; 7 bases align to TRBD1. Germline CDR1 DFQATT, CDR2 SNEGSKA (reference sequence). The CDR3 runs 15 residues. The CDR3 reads CSARDSRTGEDGYTF. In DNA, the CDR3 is TGTAGTGCTAGAGATAGCCGAACAGGGGAGGATGGCTACACCTTC.

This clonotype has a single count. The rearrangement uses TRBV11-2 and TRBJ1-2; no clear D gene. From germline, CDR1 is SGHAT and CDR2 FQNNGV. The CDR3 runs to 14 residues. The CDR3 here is CASGTLRRLRGYTF. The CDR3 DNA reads TGTGCTAGCGGCACCCTGAGACGGTTGCGCGGCTACACCTTC.

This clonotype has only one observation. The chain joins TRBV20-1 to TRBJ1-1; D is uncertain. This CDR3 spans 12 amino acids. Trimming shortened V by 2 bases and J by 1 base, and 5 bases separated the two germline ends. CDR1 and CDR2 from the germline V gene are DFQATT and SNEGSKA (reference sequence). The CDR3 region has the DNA TGCAGTGCTAGACACGGGAACACTGAAGCTTTCTTT. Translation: CSARHGNTEAFF.

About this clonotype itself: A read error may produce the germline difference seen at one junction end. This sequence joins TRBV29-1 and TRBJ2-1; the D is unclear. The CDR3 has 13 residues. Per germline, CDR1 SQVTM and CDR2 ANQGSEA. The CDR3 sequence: CNDEDTTHKEQFF. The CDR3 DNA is TGCAACGATGAAGATACTACTCACAAAGAGCAGTTCTTC.

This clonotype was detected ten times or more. The CDR3 coding sequence is TGTGCCATCAGTGTGGGGACAGCGAACACCGGGGAGCTGTTTTTT. Amino acid sequence: CAISVGTANTGELFF. This rearrangement joins TRBV10-3 to TRBJ2-2; 7 bases map to TRBD1. Trimming took 4 bases from V and 0 from J; bases not matched to a gene: 2. CDR1 and CDR2 from the germline V gene are ENHRY and SYGVKD. The CDR3 has 15 residues.

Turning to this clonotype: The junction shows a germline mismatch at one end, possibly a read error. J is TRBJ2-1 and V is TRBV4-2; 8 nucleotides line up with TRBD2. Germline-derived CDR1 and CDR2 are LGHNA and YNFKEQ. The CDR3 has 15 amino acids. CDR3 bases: TGTGCCAGCAGGCCATCCGGGACTAGTGTCAATGAGCAATTCTTC. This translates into CASRPSGTSVNEQFF.